The 28 T cell receptor beta chains given below trace back to one sample, sequenced in a study of blood T cells in healthy people across ages. Through a sample-barcoded 5' primer and a J-beta primer mix, a second PCR was run for roughly 6 to 12 cycles. TCRdb reanalysed the 5' RACE reads using MiXCR and keeps one entry per CDR3 protein. Of more than 700,000 distinct CDR3 sequences listed, about 46% are singletons. Sequenced: blood. The origin of the receptors is a man aged 80 or over in good health.

This clonotype was counted at least ten times. The rearrangement uses TRBV7-2 and TRBJ2-7, with TRBD2 identical over 9 bases. CDR1 SGHTA and CDR2 FQGNSA come from the germline V gene. The J segment lost 4 bases and the V segment lost 5 bases, leaving 6 bases of the junction unmatched. The CDR3 length is 14 residues. The CDR3 spells CASSQGLASYEQYF. CDR3 bases: TGTGCCAGCAGCCAAGGACTAGCGTCGTACGAGCAGTACTTC.

The V call is TRBV4-3, the J call TRBJ2-2; 10 bases are shared with TRBD2. Per the germline V gene, CDR1 is LGHNA and CDR2 is YSLEER. There are 16 residues in the CDR3. Germline trimming cut 1 base from V and 7 bases from J; bases unmatched to any gene: 6. The CDR3 sequence is CASSQAASGRGGELFF. CDR3 nucleotides: TGCGCCAGCAGCCAAGCGGCTAGCGGGAGAGGCGGGGAGCTGTTTTTT.

This clonotype came up many times. This chain links TRBV20-1 with TRBJ1-2; TRBD1 is a possible D gene (5 bases). V was trimmed by 3 bases and J by 3 bases, leaving 14 bases between them. CDR3 size: 14 residues. Germline CDR1 DFQATT, CDR2 SNEGSKA (reference sequence). CDR3 sequence reads: CSASRDRGYYGYTF. In nucleotides, the CDR3 is TGCAGTGCTAGTAGGGATCGGGGCTACTATGGCTACACCTTC.

This clonotype came up many times. This sequence joins TRBV3-1 and TRBJ2-3, with D perhaps given as TRBD1 or TRBD2 (5 bases each). CDR1 and CDR2 (germline): LGHDT, YNNKEL (reference sequence). This CDR3 has 14 residues. The V gene lost 4 bases and the J gene lost 5 bases, with 13 bases spanning the gap. DNA of the CDR3: TGTGCCAGCAGCCCAGGGACCAATAGAGATACGCAGTATTTT. This sequence encodes CASSPGTNRDTQYF.

As to this clonotype: A read error may be the cause here, since a much bigger clone is one base away. The rearrangement joins TRBV20-1 to TRBJ2-1, with TRBD2 matching 10 bases. Germline CDR1 is DFQATT and CDR2 is SNEGSKA (reference sequence). CDR3 length: 14 residues. CDR3 nucleotides: TGCAGTACTAGAGATAGCGGGAGGACGAATGAGCAGTTCTTC. Translating gives CSTRDSGRTNEQFF.

This rearrangement joins TRBV20-1 to TRBJ1-2, with a possible D match to TRBD1 (6 bases). The CDR3 has 17 amino acids. With 2 bases removed from V and 0 bases from J, the gap between germline ends came to 19 bases. From germline, CDR1 is DFQATT and CDR2 SNEGSKA (reference sequence). In DNA, the CDR3 is TGCAGTGCTAGAACCGGGATCAGGGGCCTAGCTAACTATGGCTACACCTTC. Protein sequence: CSARTGIRGLANYGYTF.

This clonotype appeared once. Here the CDR3 DNA reads TGTGCCAGCAGCGTCCCCAGACTAGCGGGGAGGGGAAATGAGCAGTTCTTC. It encodes CASSVPRLAGRGNEQFF. The chain employs TRBV9 and TRBJ2-1; TRBD2 matches at 11 bases. This CDR3 is built from 17 residues. Germline CDR1 is SGDLS and CDR2 is YYNGEE. The ends lost 2 bases at V and 7 bases at J; junction bases unmatched: 11.

The chain links TRBV6-1 to TRBJ2-5; 11 bases are a match to TRBD2. The CDR3 has 14 amino acids. V was clipped by 4 bases and J by 4 bases; unmatched bases: 2. Germline CDR1 reads MNHNS; CDR2 reads SASEGT. Written as DNA, the CDR3 is TGTGCCAGCAGTGTGACTAGCGGGGTAGAGACCCAGTACTTC. Protein product: CASSVTSGVETQYF.

Only a few counts were recorded for this clonotype. The chain couples TRBV6-5 to TRBJ2-5, with a weak D call TRBD1 (6 bases). CDR3 length: 13 amino acids. Deletions cut 6 bases from V and 3 bases from J, with 11 bases between. Germline assignment: CDR1 MNHEY and CDR2 SVGAGI. CDR3 loop: CASRGAGEETQYF. The DNA for the CDR3 is TGTGCCAGCAGGGGGGCTGGTGAAGAGACCCAGTACTTC.

In its sample, this clonotype was seen a few times. This rearrangement joins TRBV2 to TRBJ1-2; D gene uncertain. Per germline, CDR1 SNHLY and CDR2 FYNNEI. With 1 base removed from V and 7 bases from J, the gap between germline ends came to 4 bases. This CDR3 has 11 amino acids. CDR3 residues: CASSEVSGYTF. In DNA, the CDR3 is TGTGCCAGCAGTGAAGTTTCTGGCTACACCTTC. The whole variable domain, filled in from reference TRBV2 and TRBJ1-2, reads EPEVTQTPSHQVTQMGQEVILRCVPISNHLYFYWYRQILGQKVEFLVSFYNNEISEKSEIFDDQFSVERPDGSNFTLKIRSTKLEDSAMYFCASSEVSGYTFGSGTRLTVV.

This chain connects TRBV7-9 to TRBJ1-1; D is perhaps TRBD1 (5 bases). The V gene's germline CDR1 is SEHNR and CDR2 FQNEAQ (reference sequence). The CDR3 length is 14 residues. V was clipped by 4 bases and J by 4 bases, with 13 bases between them. CDR3 region: CASSSEWGGTEAFF. CDR3 sequence (DNA): TGTGCCAGCAGCTCCGAATGGGGGGGCACTGAAGCTTTCTTT.

This clonotype has only a few counts. V usage is TRBV12-3 or TRBV12-4 and J usage is TRBJ1-2, with D hard to call. The CDR3 has 11 amino acids. Trimming removed 7 bases from V and 7 bases from J, with 10 bases in between. CDR3 DNA sequence: TGTGCCAGCACCAAAAAACGTGGCTACACCTTC. This sequence encodes CASTKKRGYTF.

The CDR3 reads CASSLPERAIYF. CDR3 in DNA: TGTGCCAGCAGCTTGCCTGAAAGGGCCATATATTTT. The chain couples TRBV7-6 to TRBJ1-3; D is undetermined. V lost 3 bases to trimming and J lost 11 bases, with 11 bases between them. Germline CDR1 and CDR2: SGHVS and FNYEAQ. There are 12 residues in the CDR3. Combining the CDR3 with reference TRBV7-6 and TRBJ1-3 gives the whole variable domain GAGVSQSPRYKVTKRGQDVALRCDPISGHVSLYWYRQALGQGPEFLTYFNYEAQQDKSGLPNDRFSAERPEGSISTLTIQRTEQRDSAMYRCASSLPERAIYFGEGSWLTVV.

The chain carries TRBV24-1 and TRBJ2-6; TRBD1 matches 7 bases. The CDR3 is 18 residues long. Germline V CDR1 and CDR2: KGHDR, SFDVKD. The junction had 7 bases not matched to a gene; V was cut back by 3 bases and J by 0 bases. DNA for the CDR3: TGTGCCACCAGTGATACGGGACAGCGACTCTCTGGGGCCAACGTCCTGACTTTC. It translates to CATSDTGQRLSGANVLTF.

As for this clonotype: A read error may be the cause here, since a much bigger clone is one base away. This rearrangement joins TRBV29-1 to TRBJ2-7; 12 bases line up with TRBD2. V lost 7 bases, J lost 7 bases, and 11 bases stayed unmatched. The CDR3 extends over 14 amino acids. Looked up from germline, CDR1 is SQVTM and CDR2 is ANQGSEA. The CDR3 DNA is TGCAGCGCCCCGACTAGCGGGAGCTCCCGAGAGCAGTACTTC. It codes for CSAPTSGSSREQYF.

This chain uses TRBV20-1 with TRBJ2-1; 7 bases match TRBD2. Germline lookup yields CDR1 DFQATT and CDR2 SNEGSKA (reference sequence). Germline trimming cut 3 bases from V and 8 bases from J; bases unmatched to any gene: 16. CDR3 length: 16 amino acids. Here the CDR3 reads CSASRGRAFGQDEQFF. DNA of the CDR3: TGCAGTGCTAGTCGTGGGAGGGCCTTCGGGCAGGATGAGCAGTTCTTC.

This clonotype was counted only a few times. CDR3 nucleotides: TGCAGCGTTGGTCTGCGGGAGAGGGTAGATACGCAGTATTTT. Translation: CSVGLRERVDTQYF. The chain joins TRBV29-1 to TRBJ2-3; 7 bases are shared with TRBD2. V lost 4 bases and J lost 5; bases outside the gene matches: 9. The germline V gene encodes CDR1 SQVTM and CDR2 ANQGSEA. This CDR3 is 14 amino acids long.

The chain joins TRBV29-1 to TRBJ2-5; D perhaps matches TRBD2 (6 bases). V lost 4 bases and J lost 11, with 29 bases in between. The CDR3 length is 16 residues. The germline CDR1 and CDR2 sequences are SQVTM and ANQGSEA. The CDR3 protein is CSVVIPEGGTYNEQYF. The CDR3 bases are TGCAGCGTTGTTATCCCGGAGGGCGGAACCTACAATGAGCAGTACTTC. Drawing the rest from reference TRBV29-1 and TRBJ2-5, the complete variable domain is SAVISQKPSRDICQRGTSLTIQCQVDSQVTMMFWYRQQPGQSLTLIATANQGSEATYESGFVIDKFPISRPNLTFSTLTVSNMSPEDSSIYLCSVVIPEGGTYNEQYFGPGTRLLVL.

V gene TRBV3-1 combines with J gene TRBJ1-4; D not certain. V was pared by 4 bases and J by 13 bases, with 25 bases between. Germline V gene lookup returns CDR1 LGHDT and CDR2 YNNKEL (reference sequence). CDR3 size: 16 residues. CDR3 sequence reads: CASSPLATAVARRLFF. The CDR3 coding sequence is TGTGCCAGCAGCCCCCTCGCCACAGCCGTAGCGCGGAGACTGTTTTTT. The complete variable domain, with remaining parts taken from reference TRBV3-1 and TRBJ1-4, reads DTAVSQTPKYLVTQMGNDKSIKCEQNLGHDTMYWYKQDSKKFLKIMFSYNNKELIINETVPNRFSPKSPDKAHLNLHINSLELGDSAVYFCASSPLATAVARRLFFGSGTQLSVL.

The rearrangement uses TRBV28 and TRBJ2-4, with D hard to call. Looked up from germline, CDR1 is MDHEN and CDR2 is SYDVKM. CDR3 length: 16 amino acids. Trimming took off 6 bases at V and 1 base at J, with 16 bases between the two ends. In DNA form, the CDR3 reads TGTGCCAGCAGCCCAAACGGCTCCGGGGCCAAAAACATTCAGTACTTC. This codes for CASSPNGSGAKNIQYF.

This clonotype was picked up a small number of times. The chain couples TRBV20-1 to TRBJ2-5; D might be TRBD1 or TRBD2, each matching 5 bases. The CDR3 loop spans 15 amino acids. V was trimmed by 0 bases and J by 1 base, leaving 12 bases between them. Per the germline V gene, CDR1 is DFQATT and CDR2 is SNEGSKA (reference sequence). CDR3 protein: CSARDLRGPQETQYF. Written as DNA, the CDR3 is TGCAGTGCTAGAGATCTACGGGGCCCCCAAGAGACCCAGTACTTC.

Comments on this clonotype: A read error may account for a junction end that differs from germline. The gene calls are TRBV18 and TRBJ2-5; weak D call: TRBD1 (5 bases). CDR3 length equals 14 residues. Germline assignment: CDR1 KGHSH and CDR2 LQKENI. This CDR3 reads CASSPAGIEEIQYF. CDR3 coding DNA: TGTGCCAGCTCACCAGCAGGGATAGAAGAGATCCAGTACTTC.

This clonotype was observed a few times. In DNA form, the CDR3 reads TGCGCCAGTTCCCATACTTCGCGAAGCAATGAGCAGTTCTTC. It encodes CASSHTSRSNEQFF. The V and J genes are TRBV5-1 and TRBJ2-1, with D unclear. This CDR3 has 14 residues. Trimming stripped 8 bases from V and 6 bases from J, with 18 bases between. The germline V gene encodes CDR1 SGHRS and CDR2 YFSETQ.

This rearrangement joins TRBV7-2 to TRBJ2-1; 12 bases align to TRBD2. V shed 5 bases, J shed 7 bases, and the junction held 3 bases outside the gene matches. The germline V gene encodes CDR1 SGHTA and CDR2 FQGNSA. CDR3 length equals 14 residues. The CDR3 protein is CASSKGLAGNEQFF. In nucleotides, the CDR3 is TGTGCCAGCAGCAAGGGACTAGCGGGTAATGAGCAGTTCTTC.

This chain connects TRBV7-2 to TRBJ1-1, with D possibly TRBD1 on 5 matching bases. CDR3 length equals 16 residues. V was clipped by 3 bases and J by 6 bases, with 20 bases between them. The germline V gene has CDR1 SGHTA and CDR2 FQGNSA. The DNA for the CDR3 is TGTGCCAGCAGCTTCCTTCGGGCAGGGCTTAACGCTGAAGCTTTCTTT. Its translation: CASSFLRAGLNAEAFF.

This sequence joins TRBV6-1 and TRBJ2-5; D assignment may be TRBD1 or TRBD2 (5 bases each). The CDR3 runs to 15 residues. CDR1 MNHNS and CDR2 SASEGT come from the germline V gene. With 1 base removed from V and 1 base from J, the gap between germline ends came to 10 bases. CDR3 bases: TGTGCCAGCAGTGAAGTGGGGACGGGCCAAGAGACCCAGTACTTC. Encoded protein: CASSEVGTGQETQYF.

In its sample, this clonotype was seen many times. The gene calls are TRBV12-3 or TRBV12-4 and TRBJ2-5; D not resolved. V lost 1 base, J lost 5 bases, and 14 bases lay in between. The CDR3 covers 15 residues. CDR3 amino acids: CASSLDREELETQYF. The CDR3 region has the DNA TGTGCCAGCAGTTTAGATAGGGAAGAATTGGAGACCCAGTACTTC.

The V and J genes are TRBV2 and TRBJ2-5; 9 bases map to TRBD2. This CDR3 comprises 16 residues. J gave up 2 bases and V 5 bases, and 9 bases lay outside the gene matches. From germline, CDR1 is SNHLY and CDR2 FYNNEI. The CDR3 region has the DNA TGTGCCAGCAGTCGAAAAAGCGGGGGGCTGCAAGAGACCCAGTACTTC. It translates to CASSRKSGGLQETQYF.